This T cell receptor beta chain was retrieved from a study of OX40 agonist ivuxolimab in advanced cancers. Study at large: Each patient was given ivuxolimab into a vein every 2 weeks, at 0.01 to 10 mg/kg.

Excluded were patients having autoimmune disease history or systemic immunosuppression. The CDR3 loop spans 13 amino acids. Trimming cost V 8 bases and J 6 bases; bases outside gene matches: 9. Germline lookup yields CDR1 GTSNPN and CDR2 SVGIG (reference sequence). Profiling relied on immunoSEQ multiplex PCR, and the TCRdb table lists in-frame clones only, not all of them. The table has 80,000 to 100,000 clones, about 90% seen once; the top ten hold 0.45% to 0.55%. Worth noting for this clone: Antigen unknown.

General study results and limits: Low normalized T-cell clonal expansion also characterized some of the nonresponders. Circulating CD4+ and CD8+ T cells showed clonal expansion by week 6 at 0.1 to 3.0 mg/kg.

The chain recombines TRBV30 with TRBJ2-1; 8 positions agree with TRBD1. The sequenced sample was CD4+ or CD8+ T cells sorted from blood, obtained in a trial of the OX40 agonist ivuxolimab. The receptor was derived from an adult with an advanced solid tumor such as melanoma, head and neck, liver or kidney cancer. CDR3 sequence: CAGNQGAGNEQFF. DNA for the CDR3: TGTGCCGGGAACCAGGGGGCTGGCAATGAGCAGTTCTTC.